Listed below are T cell receptor beta chains from one sample, sequenced in a study of blood T cell repertoires in COVID-19. The assay was immunoSEQ multiplex PCR, and TCRdb's table has in-frame clones only and misses some. The sample has about 77,000 clones; around 77% are singletons. Sequencing input: peripheral blood. Receptors originate from a man in his 70s with active or convalescent COVID-19. The CDR3 runs from the conserved cysteine through the conserved F or W. The D gene is left open where the match is weak. Rows give clone size only sometimes, using once, few, many, or a class for an expanded clone.

TRBV11-2	TRBD1	few	TRBJ2-3	TGTGCCAGCAGTTCGGGACAGTTTTATGATACGCAGTATTTT	CASSSGQFYDTQYF
TRBV6-5	TRBD1	-	TRBJ2-7	TGTGCCAGCAGCCGGGACAGGGGCTGGTACGAGCAGTACTTC	CASSRDRGWYEQYF
TRBV7-2	-	-	TRBJ2-1	TGTGCCAGCAGCCGCACTTGGTCTTCTGAGCAGTTCTTC	CASSRTWSSEQFF
TRBV5-1	-	-	TRBJ2-7	TGCGCCAGCAGCTTGGCGGGTAAGGCCTACGAGCAGTACTTC	CASSLAGKAYEQYF
TRBV5-1	TRBD1	-	TRBJ2-7	TGCGCCAGCAGCGCCCGACAGGGCGTCGACGAGCAGTACTTC	CASSARQGVDEQYF
TRBV19	-	-	TRBJ2-7	TGTGCCAGTAGACCGGGACACCTCTCCTACGAGCAGTACTTC	CASRPGHLSYEQYF
TRBV7-3	TRBD1	-	TRBJ2-2	TGTGCCAGCAGCCCCTACCCCGGGACAGGGGGCATCGGGGAGCTGTTTTTT	CASSPYPGTGGIGELFF
TRBV9	-	-	TRBJ1-3	TGTGCCAGCGCCAACCAACAGGGCGCGGGAAACACCATATATTTT	CASANQQGAGNTIYF
TRBV27	TRBD2	-	TRBJ2-1	TGTGCCAGCAGTTTAAGCATAGCGGGGGCCTACAATGAGCAGTTCTTC	CASSLSIAGAYNEQFF
TRBV29-1	-	-	TRBJ1-2	TGCAGCGGAAACCGGGTCCCCACTCCGGATGGCTACACCTTC	CSGNRVPTPDGYTF
TRBV3-1/TRBV3-2	-	-	TRBJ1-2	TGTGCCAGCGGTAGGGGCAACTATGGCTACACCTTC	CASGRGNYGYTF
TRBV5-1	-	-	TRBJ1-1	TGCGCCAGCAAAATTTTAACGGACACTGAAGCTTTCTTT	CASKILTDTEAFF
TRBV2	-	-	TRBJ2-3	TGTGCCAGCATCAAAGGCAGGGGCACAGATACGCAGTATTTT	CASIKGRGTDTQYF
TRBV6-4	TRBD1	once	TRBJ2-6	TGTGCCAGCAGTCGTACAGGGGGGCAGTCTGGGGCCAACGTCCTGACTTTC	CASSRTGGQSGANVLTF
TRBV18	TRBD1	-	TRBJ2-7	TGTGCCAGCTCAGTCGGACAGGGGGCCTACGAGCAGTACTTC	CASSVGQGAYEQYF
TRBV30	TRBD1	few	TRBJ1-5	TGTGCCTGGAGCCTATGGGGGACAGGGGGAGGTGGTCAGCCCCAGCATTTT	CAWSLWGTGGGGQPQHF
TRBV15	-	-	TRBJ2-2	TGTGCCACCAGCAGAGACGTCGCGGGCACCGGGGAGCTGTTTTTT	CATSRDVAGTGELFF
TRBV7-9	TRBD2	-	TRBJ2-2	TGTGCCAGCAGCAAACTAGCGTCTAACACCGGGGAGCTGTTTTTT	CASSKLASNTGELFF
TRBV28	-	-	TRBJ1-1	TGTGCCAGCAGTTTTTACAGGGCGGCTTTCTTT	CASSFYRAAFF
TRBV28	TRBD2	few	TRBJ2-7	TGTGCCAGCAGTAGCGGGGCTCAAGAGCAGTACTTC	CASSSGAQEQYF
TRBV3-1/TRBV3-2	-	few	TRBJ2-6	TGTGCCAGCAGCCAACGGGGTAAGGCTGGGGCCAACGTCCTGACTTTC	CASSQRGKAGANVLTF
TRBV2	-	-	TRBJ1-5	TGTGCCAGCACCGAGAGAGAAAGCAATCAGCCCCAGCATTTT	CASTERESNQPQHF
TRBV6-1	-	-	TRBJ2-5	TGTGCCAGCAGTGAACATACAGGGAGGGGCGAGACCCAGTACTTC	CASSEHTGRGETQYF
TRBV5-5	-	-	TRBJ1-2	TGTGCCAGCAGCCCTTTTTTGGTCAGGGAAAGTTCGGGCTACACCTTC	CASSPFLVRESSGYTF
TRBV27	-	few	TRBJ1-6	TGTGCCAGCAGTTTAAACTCGGGACTCATAGTATCACCCCTCCACTTT	CASSLNSGLIVSPLHF
TRBV11-2	TRBD2	-	TRBJ2-3	TGTGCCAGCAGCCCCCGGCGGGGGGACACAGATACGCAGTATTTT	CASSPRRGDTDTQYF
TRBV19	-	few	TRBJ2-7	TGTGCCAGTAGTATTAAAGTAGAGAGGAGTACCTACGAGCAGTACTTC	CASSIKVERSTYEQYF
TRBV19	-	-	TRBJ2-7	TGTGCCAGTAGTTTAACTGCGAGCTCCTACGAGCAGTACTTC	CASSLTASSYEQYF
TRBV10-3	-	-	TRBJ1-1	TGTGCCATCAGGGTACAGGGGAACACTGAAGCTTTCTTT	CAIRVQGNTEAFF
TRBV5-5	-	-	TRBJ2-7	TGTGCCAGCAGCTGGTATTGGTCGGTCGCCGAGCAGTACTTC	CASSWYWSVAEQYF
TRBV3-1/TRBV3-2	-	once	TRBJ1-3	TGTGCCAGCAGCCCCGGGTCGGGCTCTGGAAACACCATATATTTT	CASSPGSGSGNTIYF
TRBV9	TRBD2	-	TRBJ2-1	TGTGCCAGCAGCACAACCAAGGGACTAGCGGGGGGCGGTCCCTATGAGCAGTTCTTC	CASSTTKGLAGGGPYEQFF
TRBV19	-	-	TRBJ2-3	TGTGCCAGTAGTATCGCCGGGAGCACTAGCACAGATACGCAGTATTTT	CASSIAGSTSTDTQYF
TRBV3-1/TRBV3-2	-	-	TRBJ1-3	TGTGCCAGCAGCCAAGAATGGGGAGGAAACACAGACACCATATATTTT	CASSQEWGGNTDTIYF
TRBV3-1/TRBV3-2	-	-	TRBJ1-6	TGTGCCAGCAGCCAAGGGGGGGGTTCACCCCTCCACTTT	CASSQGGGSPLHF
TRBV2	-	-	TRBJ1-3	TGTGCCAGCAGTGAAGAATCAGGGTTTGGAAACACCATATATTTT	CASSEESGFGNTIYF
TRBV5-4	TRBD1	-	TRBJ2-7	TGTGCCAGCAGCTTAGGGGGACAGCGTGGGTCCTACGAGCAGTACTTC	CASSLGGQRGSYEQYF
TRBV12-3/TRBV12-4	-	-	TRBJ2-5	TGTGCCAGCAGTTCACGAACAATAGAGACCCAGTACTTC	CASSSRTIETQYF
TRBV4-1	-	-	TRBJ1-4	TGCGCCAGCAGCCAAGGGGCTAACGGACAGCCTAATGAAAAACTGTTTTTT	CASSQGANGQPNEKLFF
TRBV11-1	-	-	TRBJ2-5	TGTGCCAGCAGCTTAAGGGACGTGCGGGAACAGACCCAGTACTTC	CASSLRDVREQTQYF
TRBV5-6	-	-	TRBJ2-7	TGTGCCAGCAGCTTTGACAGAGCCTACGAGCAGTACTTC	CASSFDRAYEQYF
TRBV5-1	-	-	TRBJ2-3	TGCGCCAGCAGCTTCGTGGGGGCGGTAGATACGCAGTATTTT	CASSFVGAVDTQYF